The 32 T cell receptor beta chains below all came from one sample that was sequenced in a study of cytomegalovirus exposure and HLA in healthy donors. In the PCR, 60 Vbeta and 13 Jbeta primers were used. TCRdb keeps only in-frame clones here, not all; method: immunoSEQ multiplex PCR. The sample carries 90,000 to 130,000 clones, roughly 80% recorded once. The sample taken for sequencing was PBMCs. Receptor source: a man aged 25-40 years in good health and CMV-seropositive.

The chain links TRBV18 to TRBJ1-1; D uncertain. Germline CDR1 is KGHSH and CDR2 is LQKENI. The length of the CDR3 is 17 residues. Trimming took off 2 bases at V and 6 bases at J, with 22 bases between the two ends. The CDR3 here is CASSPSRGGLDSSEAFF. The CDR3 DNA sequence: TGTGCCAGCTCACCATCTCGGGGAGGACTGGACTCCTCTGAAGCTTTCTTT.

The chain is built from TRBV7-8 and TRBJ2-5, with TRBD2 matching 9 bases. V dropped 7 bases and J dropped 4; count of bases not matched to a gene: 13. CDR1 is SGHVS and CDR2 is FQNEAQ in the germline V gene. This CDR3 is 16 amino acids long. CDR3 DNA: TGTGCCAGCATCCTCGGCGGGGCTAGCGGGGTAGAGACCCAGTACTTC. Protein: CASILGGASGVETQYF.

The V call is TRBV6-5, the J call TRBJ1-2; 8 bases are a match to TRBD1. This CDR3 spans 15 amino acids. From germline, CDR1 is MNHEY and CDR2 SVGAGI. V gave up 6 bases and J gave up 3 bases; unmatched junction bases: 9. The CDR3 here is CASSEGTGRYYGYTF. The CDR3 DNA sequence: TGTGCCAGCAGCGAGGGGACAGGCAGATACTATGGCTACACCTTC.

This rearrangement joins TRBV2 to TRBJ1-4; D remains ambiguous. CDR3 size: 14 residues. Trimming cost V 5 bases and J 7 bases, with 14 bases left between them. Germline V gene lookup returns CDR1 SNHLY and CDR2 FYNNEI. The CDR3 region is CASSSIQVVEKLFF. In nucleotides, the CDR3 is TGTGCCAGCAGTTCTATCCAGGTTGTTGAAAAACTGTTTTTT.

The V gene is TRBV7-9, the J gene TRBJ2-1; 8 bases are shared with TRBD1. Germline values: CDR1 SEHNR, CDR2 FQNEAQ (reference sequence). The CDR3 extends over 16 amino acids. J gave up 2 bases and V 8 bases, and 11 bases lay outside the gene matches. CDR3 loop: CASSRGLDRAYNEQFF. The CDR3, as DNA: TGTGCCAGCTCCAGGGGGTTGGACAGGGCCTACAATGAGCAGTTCTTC.

The chain uses TRBV18 and TRBJ1-3, with a tentative D call TRBD1 (5 bases). The CDR3 covers 17 residues. CDR1 and CDR2 from the germline V gene are KGHSH and LQKENI. V was shortened by 3 bases and J by 1 base, with 16 bases between the two germline ends. CDR3 DNA sequence: TGTGCCAGCTCACCTACGGGGGAAAACTGGTCTGGAAACACCATATATTTT. Its protein product is CASSPTGENWSGNTIYF.

The V gene is TRBV2, the J gene TRBJ1-1; 9 bases are shared with TRBD1. The CDR3 covers 12 residues. Germline loops: CDR1 SNHLY, CDR2 FYNNEI. Trimming cost V 6 bases and J 12 bases; bases outside gene matches: 8. The CDR3 DNA follows: TGTGCCAGCAGCGTACAGGGGGCGCGGACTTTCTTT. It translates to CASSVQGARTFF.

J is TRBJ1-5 and V is TRBV6-1, with TRBD1 matching 8 bases. Germline V lookup: CDR1 MNHNS, CDR2 SASEGT. The CDR3 loop spans 15 amino acids. The trim removed 7 bases at V and 6 bases at J, leaving 11 bases unmatched. CDR3 sequence: CASTVGTGMFQPQHF. The CDR3 DNA reads as TGTGCCAGCACGGTGGGGACAGGTATGTTTCAGCCCCAGCATTTT.

In regard to this clone: Other DNA sequences from this sample encode an identical CDR3 as well. V is TRBV28 and J is TRBJ2-5; maybe TRBD1 (5 bases). Trimming removed 1 base from V and 2 bases from J, with 5 bases in between. This CDR3 is 13 amino acids long. CDR1 MDHEN and CDR2 SYDVKM come from the germline V gene. CDR3 residues: CASSLSGQETQYF. CDR3 nucleotides: TGTGCCAGCAGTTTATCAGGGCAAGAGACCCAGTACTTC.

V and J are TRBV6-5 and TRBJ1-2, with D possibly matching TRBD1 (5 bases). Looked up from germline, CDR1 is MNHEY and CDR2 is SVGAGI. Trimming cost V 0 bases and J 6 bases, with 11 bases left between them. The CDR3 contains 14 residues. CDR3 protein: CASSYSEGSNGYTF. The CDR3 nucleotides read TGTGCCAGCAGTTACTCGGAGGGGTCGAATGGCTACACCTTC.

In this sample, this clone turned up once. The chain joins TRBV5-1 to TRBJ1-2, with D unclear. Germline V gene data show CDR1 as SGHRS and CDR2 as YFSETQ. V was pared by 4 bases and J by 0 bases, with 34 bases between. The CDR3 contains 22 residues. The CDR3 bases are TGCGCCAGCAGCCTGGCGGAGGGCGGCCGCCCTACGCCCGAAAGGGCTAACTATGGCTACACCTTC. Translating it yields CASSLAEGGRPTPERANYGYTF. The entire variable domain, with the rest obtained from reference TRBV5-1 and TRBJ1-2, is as follows: KAGVTQTPRYLIKTRGQQVTLSCSPISGHRSVSWYQQTPGQGLQFLFEYFSETQRNKGNFPGRFSGRQFSNSRSEMNVSTLELGDSALYLCASSLAEGGRPTPERANYGYTFGSGTRLTVV.

The chain joins TRBV21-1 to TRBJ2-7; TRBD2 was called by the table and not checked on the DNA. TRBV21-1 is described as a pseudogene. The CDR3 is made up of 14 amino acids. The CDR3 coding sequence is TGTGCCAGCAGCAACGCGGGGAGCTCCTACGAGCAGTACGTC. Encoded protein: CASSNAGSSYEQYV.

This clone was seen once. The same CDR3 can be traced to other DNA sequences in this sample. The CDR3 loop reads CASSLQGSGNTIYF. CDR3 coding DNA: TGCGCCAGCAGCTTACAGGGGTCTGGAAACACCATATATTTT. The chain uses TRBV5-1 and TRBJ1-3; 7 bases match TRBD1. Germline trimming cut 2 bases from V and 1 base from J; bases unmatched to any gene: 0. Germline V gene sequence: CDR1 SGHRS, CDR2 YFSETQ. The CDR3 totals 14 residues.

The chain combines TRBV29-1 with TRBJ2-1; 10 positions agree with TRBD2. V dropped 5 bases and J dropped 4; count of bases not matched to a gene: 2. CDR1 and CDR2 from the germline V gene are SQVTM and ANQGSEA. The CDR3 is 13 residues long. The CDR3 loop is CSVSGGAYNEQFF. DNA for the CDR3: TGCAGCGTTAGCGGGGGGGCATACAATGAGCAGTTCTTC.

The chain employs TRBV19 and TRBJ2-7; 7 nucleotides line up with TRBD1. The CDR3 runs to 13 residues. Germline CDR1 is LNHDA and CDR2 is SQIVND (reference sequence). The junction had 4 bases not matched to a gene; V was cut back by 3 bases and J by 5 bases. The CDR3 reads CASSMTGSHEQYF. The CDR3 DNA reads TGTGCCAGTAGTATGACAGGGTCGCACGAGCAGTACTTC.

The rearrangement uses TRBV28 and TRBJ2-7, with D hard to call. Germline V CDR1 and CDR2: MDHEN, SYDVKM. The CDR3 loop spans 13 amino acids. V lost 1 base to trimming and J lost 3 bases, with 7 bases between them. The CDR3 spells CASSLSAGYEQYF. Here the CDR3 DNA reads TGTGCCAGCAGTTTATCGGCAGGCTACGAGCAGTACTTC.

The chain recombines TRBV7-9 with TRBJ2-5; 8 bases agree with TRBD1. CDR1 and CDR2 (germline): SEHNR, FQNEAQ (reference sequence). V shed 3 bases and J 2 bases; nucleotides not matched to a gene: 2. This CDR3 is built from 14 residues. As DNA, the CDR3 is TGTGCCAGCAGCTTCACAGGGGGGCAAGAGACCCAGTACTTC. Residues: CASSFTGGQETQYF. Complete variable domain (other parts from reference TRBV7-9 and TRBJ2-5): DTGVSQNPRHKITKRGQNVTFRCDPISEHNRLYWYRQTLGQGPEFLTYFQNEAQLEKSRLLSDRFSAERPKGSFSTLEIQRTEQGDSAMYLCASSFTGGQETQYFGPGTRLLVL.

This clone was recorded only once. V usage is TRBV11-2 and J usage is TRBJ2-7; 8 nucleotides align to TRBD1. After removal of 5 bases from V and 4 bases from J, the junction contained 4 bases not matched to a gene. This CDR3 is built from 13 residues. The germline V gene has CDR1 SGHAT and CDR2 FQNNGV. The CDR3 loop reads CASSPDRGYEQYV. CDR3 nucleotides: TGTGCCAGCAGCCCAGACAGGGGATACGAGCAGTACGTC.

The chain is built from TRBV2 and TRBJ2-5; 7 bases match TRBD2. V shed 5 bases, J shed 2 bases, and the junction held 5 bases outside the gene matches. This CDR3 contains 14 residues. The germline V gene encodes CDR1 SNHLY and CDR2 FYNNEI. The CDR3 is CASSYTGLQETQYF. Here the CDR3 DNA reads TGTGCCAGCAGTTATACGGGACTACAAGAGACCCAGTACTTC.

This clone has more than one count but fewer than ten. This chain's CDR3 is CASRLTGNMAEAFF. DNA for the CDR3: TGTGCCAGCAGATTGACAGGGAACATGGCTGAAGCTTTCTTT. The chain carries TRBV2 and TRBJ1-1; 7 nucleotides match TRBD1. Looked up from germline, CDR1 is SNHLY and CDR2 is FYNNEI. The V and J ends lost 6 bases and 6 bases, in that order; junction bases with no gene match: 10. This CDR3 spans 14 amino acids.

V is TRBV5-1 and J is TRBJ2-1, with 7 bases aligning to TRBD2. Germline V lookup: CDR1 SGHRS, CDR2 YFSETQ. The trim removed 3 bases at V and 5 bases at J, leaving 8 bases unmatched. The CDR3 consists of 15 residues. CDR3 nucleotide sequence: TGCGCCAGCAGCTCGATGAGCGGGGTGGACAATGAGCAGTTCTTC. Its translation: CASSSMSGVDNEQFF.

This chain joins TRBV6-5 and TRBJ2-5, with 10 bases lining up with TRBD2. Germline trimming cut 8 bases from V and 5 bases from J; bases unmatched to any gene: 11. The CDR3 consists of 15 residues. Germline CDR1 MNHEY, CDR2 SVGAGI. Written as DNA, the CDR3 is TGTGCCAGCGCGCTTGGTAGCGGGGGGCGGGAGACCCAGTACTTC. Its translation is CASALGSGGRETQYF.

The rearrangement links TRBV5-1 to TRBJ2-1; 7 bases agree with TRBD2. CDR1 SGHRS and CDR2 YFSETQ come from the germline V gene. With V trimmed by 0 bases and J by 6 bases, 6 bases remained unmatched. This CDR3 has 15 amino acids. CDR3 sequence: CASSLGSPSGNEQFF. CDR3 DNA: TGCGCCAGCAGCTTGGGGTCCCCTAGCGGCAATGAGCAGTTCTTC. The variable domain in full, with the rest retrieved from reference TRBV5-1 and TRBJ2-1, is KAGVTQTPRYLIKTRGQQVTLSCSPISGHRSVSWYQQTPGQGLQFLFEYFSETQRNKGNFPGRFSGRQFSNSRSEMNVSTLELGDSALYLCASSLGSPSGNEQFFGPGTRLTVL.

The V and J genes are TRBV7-6 and TRBJ2-1; D possibly corresponds to TRBD2 (6 bases). Trimming removed 3 bases from V and 6 bases from J, with 18 bases in between. The CDR3 totals 16 residues. Germline values: CDR1 SGHVS, CDR2 FNYEAQ. The DNA for the CDR3 is TGTGCCAGCAGCTTCACGCCGACTAGTGGGGGCAATGAGCAGTTCTTC. It codes for CASSFTPTSGGNEQFF.

The rearrangement uses TRBV6-5 and TRBJ2-1, with 7 positions matching TRBD2. In germline, CDR1 is MNHEY, CDR2 SVGAGI. V lost 2 bases to trimming and J lost 12 bases; unmatched junction nucleotides: 4. The CDR3 is 12 amino acids. CDR3 residues: CASSYRGGRQFF. CDR3 in DNA: TGTGCCAGCAGTTACAGGGGCGGGAGGCAGTTCTTC.

The chain employs TRBV29-1 and TRBJ1-2, with D maybe TRBD1 (5 bases). CDR3 length: 12 amino acids. Germline CDR1 and CDR2: SQVTM and ANQGSEA. With 5 bases removed from V and 5 bases from J, the gap between germline ends came to 12 bases. DNA of the CDR3: TGCAGCGTTTACGGGGGGGGTTATGGCTACACCTTC. Translation: CSVYGGGYGYTF. Combining the CDR3 with reference TRBV29-1 and TRBJ1-2 gives the whole variable domain SAVISQKPSRDICQRGTSLTIQCQVDSQVTMMFWYRQQPGQSLTLIATANQGSEATYESGFVIDKFPISRPNLTFSTLTVSNMSPEDSSIYLCSVYGGGYGYTFGSGTRLTVV.

This clone is a singleton in its sample. This chain links TRBV9 with TRBJ2-3; a possible D gene is TRBD2 (5 bases). The germline V gene has CDR1 SGDLS and CDR2 YYNGEE. CDR3 length: 13 residues. V lost 5 bases and J 6 bases, leaving 13 bases between the germline ends. CDR3 coding DNA: TGTGCCAGCAGTCGTACTTCGGGGGATACGCAGTATTTT. Translation gives CASSRTSGDTQYF. The variable domain in full, completed from reference TRBV9 and TRBJ2-3, reads DSGVTQTPKHLITATGQRVTLRCSPRSGDLSVYWYQQSLDQGLQFLIQYYNGEERAKGNILERFSAQQFPDLHSELNLSSLELGDSALYFCASSRTSGDTQYFGPGTRLTVL.

This chain joins TRBV5-1 and TRBJ1-4, with 8 bases aligning to TRBD1. The germline V gene encodes CDR1 SGHRS and CDR2 YFSETQ. CDR3 size: 15 residues. The junction had 5 bases not matched to a gene; V was cut back by 4 bases and J by 3 bases. CDR3 DNA: TGCGCCAGCAGCGCAGGGGGCGGCCCTAATGAAAAACTGTTTTTT. This gives the protein CASSAGGGPNEKLFF.

The rearrangement uses TRBV11-3 and TRBJ1-3, with TRBD1 matching over 12 bases. V was clipped by 3 bases and J by 1 base; unmatched bases: 1. The CDR3 is made up of 16 amino acids. Germline V gene sequence: CDR1 SGHNT, CDR2 YENEEA. Here the CDR3 DNA reads TGTGCCAGCAGCTTGGGACAGGGGGCGTCTGGAAACACCATATATTTT. This translates into CASSLGQGASGNTIYF.

The chain employs TRBV6-4 and TRBJ2-2; 9 bases line up with TRBD1. With 8 bases clipped from V and 3 bases from J, the junction kept 4 bases outside the gene matches. The CDR3 is 14 amino acids. The germline CDR1 and CDR2 sequences are MRHNA and SNTAGT. The CDR3 protein is CASQGQGDTGELFF. For the CDR3, the DNA is TGTGCCAGCCAGGGACAGGGCGACACCGGGGAGCTGTTTTTT.

This clone has only a few counts. The chain couples TRBV5-6 to TRBJ2-3; perhaps TRBD2 as D (5 bases). Trimming left V 3 bases short and J 2 bases short, with 19 bases between. The germline gives CDR1 SGHDT, CDR2 YYEEEE. CDR3 size: 17 residues. In DNA, the CDR3 is TGTGCCAGCAGCTCCCGGAGGTGGTCGAGACACACAGATACGCAGTATTTT. Protein product: CASSSRRWSRHTDTQYF.

This rearrangement joins TRBV7-8 to TRBJ1-1, with D possibly being TRBD1 (5 bases). Germline CDR1 is SGHVS and CDR2 is FQNEAQ. The CDR3 length is 16 residues. V lost 7 bases and J lost 4, with 22 bases in between. CDR3 residues: CASNNWGRFGGTEAFF. The DNA of the CDR3 is TGTGCCAGCAACAACTGGGGCCGTTTCGGGGGCACTGAAGCTTTCTTT.